The present entry profiles one T cell receptor beta chain with its context. Assay used: immunoSEQ multiplex PCR; TCRdb lists only in-frame clones, some missing. The table shows approximately 59,000 clones, with approximately 83% occurring only once. The length of the CDR3 is 16 residues. In germline, CDR1 is SGHTA, CDR2 FQGTGA. V lost 0 bases to trimming and J lost 3 bases; unmatched junction nucleotides: 3. The sample comes from a study of technical replicates of blood from several donors. J is TRBJ2-3 and V is TRBV7-3; 10 nucleotides line up with TRBD2. Sequencing was carried out using PBMCs. The clonotype originates from a human donor in good health. Some clones in this sample may be carry-over from other donors' samples. CDR3 protein: CASSLTRTSGTDTQYF. The CDR3 coding sequence is TGTGCCAGCAGCTTAACCAGGACTAGCGGAACAGATACGCAGTATTTT.